The entry below describes one TCR beta chain. The sample originates from a study of CD8+CD57+ T cells in acquired aplastic anemia. Study at large: Roughly 3.2 ug was the average amount of DNA from sorted CD4+ and CD8+ cells.

CDR3 and TCR beta VDJ profiling relied on genomic DNA as the template. TCRdb re-derived calls from the reads in MiXCR, one entry per CDR3 protein. The sample lists about 200,000 distinct CDR3 sequences, 65% occurring once. By flow cytometry, patients selected for sequencing had shown an expansion of CD8+CD57+ cells. Patients uniformly had severe acquired aplastic anemia. Trimming shortened V by 5 bases and J by 6 bases, and 13 bases separated the two germline ends. Germline CDR1 and CDR2: SGDLS and YYNGEE. The CDR3 consists of 13 residues. The chain has TRBV9 and TRBJ2-3, with D possibly being TRBD2 (6 bases). Sequenced material: sorted CD4+, CD8+, or CD8+CD57+ T cells (not recorded which) from PBMCs. This sequence originates from a human donor with aplastic anemia. The chain's CDR3 is CASRRGPPDTQYF. CDR3 sequence (DNA): TGTGCCAGCAGGCGGGGACCCCCCGATACGCAGTATTTT.